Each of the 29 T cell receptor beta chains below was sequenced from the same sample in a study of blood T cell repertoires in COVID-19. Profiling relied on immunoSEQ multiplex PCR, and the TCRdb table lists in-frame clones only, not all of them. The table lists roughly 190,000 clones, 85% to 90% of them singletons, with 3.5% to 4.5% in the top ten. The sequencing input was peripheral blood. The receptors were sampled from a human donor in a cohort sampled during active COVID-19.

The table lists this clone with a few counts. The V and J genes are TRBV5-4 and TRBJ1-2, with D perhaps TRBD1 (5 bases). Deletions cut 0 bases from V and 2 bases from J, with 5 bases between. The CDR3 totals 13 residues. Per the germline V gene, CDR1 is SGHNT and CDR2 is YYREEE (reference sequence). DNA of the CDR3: TGTGCCAGCAGCTTGGGACAGAACTATGGCTACACCTTC. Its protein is CASSLGQNYGYTF.

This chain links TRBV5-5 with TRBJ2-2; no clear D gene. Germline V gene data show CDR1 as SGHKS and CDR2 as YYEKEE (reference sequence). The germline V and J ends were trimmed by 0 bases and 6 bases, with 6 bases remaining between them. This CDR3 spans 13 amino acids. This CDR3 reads CASSLGGPGELFF. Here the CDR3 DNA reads TGTGCCAGCAGCTTGGGAGGTCCCGGGGAGCTGTTTTTT.

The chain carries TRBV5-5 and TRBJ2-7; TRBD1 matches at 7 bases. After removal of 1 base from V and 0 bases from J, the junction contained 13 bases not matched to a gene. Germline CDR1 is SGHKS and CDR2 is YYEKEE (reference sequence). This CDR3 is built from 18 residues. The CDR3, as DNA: TGTGCCAGCAGCTTGTTGCTGGCCAGGACAGGCGCCTCCTACGAGCAGTACTTC. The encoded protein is CASSLLLARTGASYEQYF.

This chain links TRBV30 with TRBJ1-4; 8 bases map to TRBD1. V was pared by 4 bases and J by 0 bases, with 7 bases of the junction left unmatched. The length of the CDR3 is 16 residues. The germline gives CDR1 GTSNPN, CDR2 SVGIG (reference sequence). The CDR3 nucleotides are TGTGCCTGGACCCCGGGACAGGCGCCAACTAATGAAAAACTGTTTTTT. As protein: CAWTPGQAPTNEKLFF.

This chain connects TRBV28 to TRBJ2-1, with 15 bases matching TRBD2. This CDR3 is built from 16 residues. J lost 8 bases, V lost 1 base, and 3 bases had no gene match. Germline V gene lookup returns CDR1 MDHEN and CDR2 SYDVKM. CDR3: CASSLSGLAGGDEQFF. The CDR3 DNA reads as TGTGCCAGCAGTTTATCCGGACTAGCGGGAGGGGATGAGCAGTTCTTC.

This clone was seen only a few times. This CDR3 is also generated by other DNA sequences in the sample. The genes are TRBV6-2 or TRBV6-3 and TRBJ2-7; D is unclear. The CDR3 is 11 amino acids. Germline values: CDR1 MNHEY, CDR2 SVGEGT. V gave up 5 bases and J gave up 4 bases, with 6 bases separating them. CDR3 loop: CASSPYYEQYF. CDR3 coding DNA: TGTGCCAGCAGTCCCTATTACGAGCAGTACTTC.

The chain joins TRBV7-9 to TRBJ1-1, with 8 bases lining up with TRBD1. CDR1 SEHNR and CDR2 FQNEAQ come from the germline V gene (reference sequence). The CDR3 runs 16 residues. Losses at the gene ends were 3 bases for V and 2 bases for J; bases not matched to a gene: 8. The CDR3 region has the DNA TGTGCCAGCAGCTTGCCGGAACAGGGGGGAAACACTGAAGCTTTCTTT. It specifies CASSLPEQGGNTEAFF.

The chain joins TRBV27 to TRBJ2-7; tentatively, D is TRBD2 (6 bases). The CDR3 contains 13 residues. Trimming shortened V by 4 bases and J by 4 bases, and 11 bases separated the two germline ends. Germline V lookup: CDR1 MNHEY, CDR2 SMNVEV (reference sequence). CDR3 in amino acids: CASSWGLGYEQYF. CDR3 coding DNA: TGTGCCAGCAGTTGGGGACTGGGGTACGAGCAGTACTTC.

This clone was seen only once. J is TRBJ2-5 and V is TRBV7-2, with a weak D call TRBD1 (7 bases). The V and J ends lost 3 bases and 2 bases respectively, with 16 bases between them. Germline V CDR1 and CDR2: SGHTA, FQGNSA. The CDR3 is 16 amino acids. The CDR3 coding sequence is TGTGCCAGCAGCTTGGCCCCCCCAGGGGGGCAAGAGACCCAGTACTTC. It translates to CASSLAPPGGQETQYF.

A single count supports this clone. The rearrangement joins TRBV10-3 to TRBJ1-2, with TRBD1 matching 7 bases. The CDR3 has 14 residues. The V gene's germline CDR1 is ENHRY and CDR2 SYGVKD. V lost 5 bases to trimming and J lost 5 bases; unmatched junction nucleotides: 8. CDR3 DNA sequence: TGTGCCATCAGTATAGGACAGGACGCTTATGGCTACACCTTC. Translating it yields CAISIGQDAYGYTF.

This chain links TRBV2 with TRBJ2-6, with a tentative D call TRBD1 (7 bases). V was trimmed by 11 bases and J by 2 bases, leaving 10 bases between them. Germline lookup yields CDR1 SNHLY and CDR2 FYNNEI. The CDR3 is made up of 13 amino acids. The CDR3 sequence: CAQGGTGANVLTF. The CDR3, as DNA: TGTGCCCAGGGGGGAACTGGGGCCAACGTCCTGACTTTC. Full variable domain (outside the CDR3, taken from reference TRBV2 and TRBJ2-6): EPEVTQTPSHQVTQMGQEVILRCVPISNHLYFYWYRQILGQKVEFLVSFYNNEISEKSEIFDDQFSVERPDGSNFTLKIRSTKLEDSAMYFCAQGGTGANVLTFGAGSRLTVL.

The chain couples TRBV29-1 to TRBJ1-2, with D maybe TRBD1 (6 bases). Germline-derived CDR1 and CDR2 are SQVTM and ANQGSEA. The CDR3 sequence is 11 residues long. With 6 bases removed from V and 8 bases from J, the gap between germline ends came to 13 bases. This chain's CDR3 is CSVAAGVGYTF. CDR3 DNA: TGCAGCGTAGCTGCAGGGGTCGGCTACACCTTC.

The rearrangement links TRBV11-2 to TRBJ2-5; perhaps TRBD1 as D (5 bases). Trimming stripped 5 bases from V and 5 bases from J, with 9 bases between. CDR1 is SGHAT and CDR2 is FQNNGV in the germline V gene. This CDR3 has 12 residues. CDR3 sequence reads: CASSPQGETQYF. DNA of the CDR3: TGTGCCAGCAGCCCTCAGGGCGAGACCCAGTACTTC.

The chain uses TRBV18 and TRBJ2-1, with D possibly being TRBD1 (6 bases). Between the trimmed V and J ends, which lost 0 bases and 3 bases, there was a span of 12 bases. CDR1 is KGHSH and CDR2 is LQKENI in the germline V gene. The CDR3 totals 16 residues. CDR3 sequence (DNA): TGTGCCAGCTCACCACCGAATTCAGGGGTCTACAATGAGCAGTTCTTC. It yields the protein CASSPPNSGVYNEQFF.

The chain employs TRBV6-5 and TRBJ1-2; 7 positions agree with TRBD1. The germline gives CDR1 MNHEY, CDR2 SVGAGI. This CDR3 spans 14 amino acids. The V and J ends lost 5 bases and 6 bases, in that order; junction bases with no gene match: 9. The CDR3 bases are TGTGCCAGCAGTACAAGCGACAGGGCGGATGGCTACACCTTC. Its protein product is CASSTSDRADGYTF.

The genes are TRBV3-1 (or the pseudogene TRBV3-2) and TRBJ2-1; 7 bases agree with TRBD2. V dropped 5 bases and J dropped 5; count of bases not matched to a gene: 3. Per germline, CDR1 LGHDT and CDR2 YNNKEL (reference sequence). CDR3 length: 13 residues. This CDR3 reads CASSFAGDNEQFF. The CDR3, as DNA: TGTGCCAGCAGCTTCGCGGGGGACAATGAGCAGTTCTTC.

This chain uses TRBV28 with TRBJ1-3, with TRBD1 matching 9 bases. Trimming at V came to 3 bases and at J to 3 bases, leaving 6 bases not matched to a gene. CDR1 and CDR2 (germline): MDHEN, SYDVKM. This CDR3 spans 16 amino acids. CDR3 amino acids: CASSFRGQGHGNTIYF. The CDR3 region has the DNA TGTGCCAGCAGTTTTCGAGGACAGGGGCATGGAAACACCATATATTTT. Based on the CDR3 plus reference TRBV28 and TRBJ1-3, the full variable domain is DVKVTQSSRYLVKRTGEKVFLECVQDMDHENMFWYRQDPGLGLRLIYFSYDVKMKEKGDIPEGYSVSREKKERFSLILESASTNQTSMYLCASSFRGQGHGNTIYFGEGSWLTVV.

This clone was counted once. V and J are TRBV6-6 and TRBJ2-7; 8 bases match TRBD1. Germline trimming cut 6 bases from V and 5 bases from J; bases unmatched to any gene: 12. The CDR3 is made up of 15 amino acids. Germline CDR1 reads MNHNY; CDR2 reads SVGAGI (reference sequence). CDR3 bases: TGTGCCAGCAGGCCCTCGGACAGGGAAGCCCACGAGCAGTACTTC. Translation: CASRPSDREAHEQYF.

The CDR3 DNA is TGTGCCAGCAGCTTGGGGGCGGTAGCGGGAGGGCTGGGTAGGGAGACCCAGTACTTC. Its translation is CASSLGAVAGGLGRETQYF. The gene calls are TRBV4-2 and TRBJ2-5, with 11 bases identical to TRBD2. Losses at the gene ends were 5 bases for V and 5 bases for J; bases not matched to a gene: 19. The CDR3 has 19 amino acids. In germline, CDR1 is LGHNA, CDR2 YNFKEQ.

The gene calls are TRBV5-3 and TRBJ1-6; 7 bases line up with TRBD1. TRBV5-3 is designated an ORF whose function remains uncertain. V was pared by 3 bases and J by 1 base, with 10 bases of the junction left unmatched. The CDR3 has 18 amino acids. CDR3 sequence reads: CARSSRDRGRSYNSPLHF. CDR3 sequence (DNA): TGTGCCAGAAGCTCCCGGGACAGAGGTCGGTCCTATAATTCACCCCTCCACTTT.

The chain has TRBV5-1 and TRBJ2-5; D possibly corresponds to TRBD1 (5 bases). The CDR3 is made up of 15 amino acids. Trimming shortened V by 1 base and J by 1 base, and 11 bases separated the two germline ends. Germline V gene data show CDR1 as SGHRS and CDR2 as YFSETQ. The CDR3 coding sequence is TGCGCCAGCAGCTTGTCGAGACAGATCCAAGAGACCCAGTACTTC. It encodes CASSLSRQIQETQYF.

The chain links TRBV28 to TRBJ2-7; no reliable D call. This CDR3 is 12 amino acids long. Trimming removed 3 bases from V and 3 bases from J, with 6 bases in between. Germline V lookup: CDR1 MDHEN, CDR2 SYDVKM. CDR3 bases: TGTGCCAGCAGTTTTTTGAGCTACGAGCAGTACTTC. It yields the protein CASSFLSYEQYF.

CDR3 sequence: CAISESGQGTNGGYTF. CDR3 bases: TGTGCCATCAGTGAGTCGGGACAGGGGACAAACGGGGGCTACACCTTC. The chain links TRBV10-3 to TRBJ1-2, with 10 bases fitting TRBD1. Germline trimming cut 0 bases from V and 8 bases from J; bases unmatched to any gene: 9. CDR1 and CDR2 (germline): ENHRY, SYGVKD. The CDR3 totals 16 residues.

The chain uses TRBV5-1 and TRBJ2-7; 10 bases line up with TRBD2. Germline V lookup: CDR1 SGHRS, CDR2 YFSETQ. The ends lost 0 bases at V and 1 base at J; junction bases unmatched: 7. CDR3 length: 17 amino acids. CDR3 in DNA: TGCGCCAGCAGCTTGGCCTTCGGACTAGCGGATTCCTACGAGCAGTACTTC. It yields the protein CASSLAFGLADSYEQYF.

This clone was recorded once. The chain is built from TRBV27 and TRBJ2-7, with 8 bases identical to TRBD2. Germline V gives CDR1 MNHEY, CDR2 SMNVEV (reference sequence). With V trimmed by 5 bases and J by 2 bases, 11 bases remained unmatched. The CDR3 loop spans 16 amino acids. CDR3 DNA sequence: TGTGCCAGCAGTGGGGTTGGTTCGGGGGGGCCCTACGAGCAGTACTTC. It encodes CASSGVGSGGPYEQYF.

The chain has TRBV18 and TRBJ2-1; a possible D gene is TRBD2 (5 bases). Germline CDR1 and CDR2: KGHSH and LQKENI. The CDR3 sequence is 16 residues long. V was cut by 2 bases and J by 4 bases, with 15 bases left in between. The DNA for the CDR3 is TGTGCCAGCTCACCAAGGACTGGAAGTAGTTACAATGAGCAGTTCTTC. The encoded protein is CASSPRTGSSYNEQFF.

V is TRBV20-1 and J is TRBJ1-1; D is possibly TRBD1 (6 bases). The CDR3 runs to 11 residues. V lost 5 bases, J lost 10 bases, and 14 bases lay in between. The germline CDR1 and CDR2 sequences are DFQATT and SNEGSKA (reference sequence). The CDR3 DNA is TGCAGTGCTCACAGGCAGGGGTTAGCTTTCTTT. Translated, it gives CSAHRQGLAFF.

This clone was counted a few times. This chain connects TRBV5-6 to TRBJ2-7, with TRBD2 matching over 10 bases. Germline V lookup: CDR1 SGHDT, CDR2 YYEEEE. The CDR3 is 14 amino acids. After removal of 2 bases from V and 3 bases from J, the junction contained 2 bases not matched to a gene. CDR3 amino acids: CASSFTSGVYEQYF. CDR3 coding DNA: TGTGCCAGCAGCTTTACTAGCGGGGTCTACGAGCAGTACTTC.

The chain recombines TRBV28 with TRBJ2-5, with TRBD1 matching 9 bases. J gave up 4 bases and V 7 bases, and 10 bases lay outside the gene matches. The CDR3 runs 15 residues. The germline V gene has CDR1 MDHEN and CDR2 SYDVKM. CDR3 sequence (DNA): TGTGCCAGCACCTTAGAGATGACAGGGGGAGAGACCCAGTACTTC. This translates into CASTLEMTGGETQYF.